The rows below give T cell receptor beta chains drawn from one sample of a study of blood T cell repertoires in COVID-19. Using immunoSEQ multiplex PCR, the repertoire was profiled, and TCRdb retains in-frame clones only, with some absent. The sample carries over 85,000 clones, about four fifths recorded once. Sequences were obtained from peripheral blood. The receptors were gathered from a man aged 35 to 55 with active or convalescent COVID-19. Each CDR3 is given with its conserved first and last residue. Fields, in order: V gene, J gene, D gene, clone size, CDR3 protein, CDR3 DNA. The D gene is left open where the match is weak. The listing skips clone size in some rows; elsewhere it reads once, few, many or a size class.

TRBV7-9	TRBJ2-2	-	-	CASSLEGGWNTGELFF	TGTGCCAGCAGCTTAGAAGGGGGATGGAACACCGGGGAGCTGTTTTTT
TRBV25-1	TRBJ1-2	-	-	CASRDRLYGYTF	TGTGCCAGCAGGGACAGACTCTATGGCTACACCTTC
TRBV10-2	TRBJ1-4	-	-	CASSVTGTTNEKLFF	TGCGCCAGCAGTGTGACCGGGACAACTAATGAAAAACTGTTTTTT
TRBV6-4	TRBJ1-5	-	once	CASILGQISNQPQHF	-
TRBV19	TRBJ2-1	-	-	CASSPQTVSNEQFF	TGTGCCAGTAGTCCCCAGACAGTTTCAAATGAGCAGTTCTTC
TRBV11-2	TRBJ2-7	TRBD1	-	CASSLDRTGGAYEQYF	TGTGCCAGCAGCTTAGATCGTACAGGGGGCGCCTACGAGCAGTACTTC
TRBV5-1	TRBJ2-5	TRBD1	-	CASSPGQSETQYF	TGCGCCAGCAGCCCGGGACAGTCGGAGACCCAGTACTTC
TRBV18	TRBJ2-7	TRBD1	-	CASSTTTGSLEQYF	TGTGCCAGCTCAACAACGACAGGGTCGCTCGAGCAGTACTTC
TRBV7-2	TRBJ2-7	TRBD1	-	CASSERQGREQYF	TGTGCCAGCAGCGAACGACAGGGTAGGGAGCAGTACTTC
TRBV5-1	TRBJ1-1	-	few	CASSAQTNTEAFF	TGCGCCAGCAGCGCACAGACGAACACTGAAGCTTTCTTT
TRBV5-4	TRBJ1-3	TRBD1	-	CASSATGRLSGNTIYF	TGTGCCAGCAGCGCGACAGGGCGACTATCTGGAAACACCATATATTTT
TRBV6-5	TRBJ1-5	-	-	CASSYSQGVQPQHF	TGTGCCAGCAGTTACTCGCAGGGCGTACAGCCCCAGCATTTT
TRBV5-4	TRBJ1-5	-	-	CASGTSEPQHF	TGTGCCAGCGGCACCTCCGAGCCCCAGCATTTT
TRBV5-8	TRBJ2-3	TRBD2	-	CASSLDSGATDTQYF	TGTGCCAGCAGCTTGGACAGCGGGGCCACAGATACGCAGTATTTT
TRBV3-1/TRBV3-2	TRBJ2-2	TRBD2	-	CASSPGTSGAWGPGELFF	TGTGCCAGCAGCCCAGGGACTAGCGGGGCCTGGGGACCCGGGGAGCTGTTTTTT
TRBV6-5	TRBJ2-6	-	-	CASSWRSGANVLTF	TGTGCCAGCAGTTGGAGGTCTGGGGCCAACGTCCTGACTTTC
TRBV5-6	TRBJ1-1	TRBD1	-	CASSGKTGGDTEAFF	TGTGCCAGCAGCGGGAAAACAGGGGGCGACACTGAAGCTTTCTTT
TRBV5-1	TRBJ1-4	TRBD1	-	CASSFQGAGTNEKLFF	TGCGCCAGCAGCTTCCAGGGGGCGGGGACTAATGAAAAACTGTTTTTT
TRBV3-1/TRBV3-2	TRBJ2-7	TRBD2	-	CASSQASAGGPLAYEQYF	TGTGCCAGCAGCCAAGCTTCGGCGGGGGGGCCATTAGCCTACGAGCAGTACTTC
TRBV14	TRBJ2-7	TRBD2	-	CASSRYRTSGYEQYF	TGTGCCAGCAGCCGGTATAGGACTAGCGGATACGAGCAGTACTTC
TRBV15	TRBJ2-1	TRBD1	-	CATSPTWGTGSNEQFF	TGTGCCACCAGCCCAACCTGGGGGACAGGGTCCAATGAGCAGTTCTTC
TRBV12-3/TRBV12-4	TRBJ1-1	TRBD1	-	CASSSGQGTEAFF	TGTGCCAGCAGTTCGGGACAGGGCACTGAAGCTTTCTTT
TRBV27	TRBJ2-7	TRBD1	-	CASSRTGTSSYEQYF	TGTGCCAGCAGCCGGACAGGGACGTCGTCCTACGAGCAGTACTTC
TRBV6-5	TRBJ2-5	TRBD2	-	CASSYSGTGETQYF	TGTGCCAGCAGTTACAGCGGGACTGGAGAGACCCAGTACTTC
TRBV5-4	TRBJ1-4	-	-	CASSREQGLGTNEKLFF	TGTGCCAGCAGCCGGGAACAGGGCCTGGGAACTAATGAAAAACTGTTTTTT
TRBV6-5	TRBJ1-1	-	-	CASSSPQGAEAFF	TGTGCCAGCAGCTCCCCCCAGGGCGCTGAAGCTTTCTTT
TRBV11-2	TRBJ1-2	-	-	CASSLKGMTSYGYTF	TGTGCCAGCAGCCTCAAGGGTATGACTAGTTATGGCTACACCTTC
TRBV7-2	TRBJ2-4	TRBD1	once	CASSLGPGQGDIQYF	TGTGCCAGCAGCTTAGGTCCCGGACAGGGCGACATTCAGTACTTC
TRBV19	TRBJ2-3	-	few	CASSIRRGGTDTQYF	TGTGCCAGTAGTATAAGGCGGGGTGGAACAGATACGCAGTATTTT
TRBV5-5	TRBJ1-5	-	-	CASSGDIHNQPQHF	TGTGCCAGCAGCGGGGACATCCACAATCAGCCCCAGCATTTT
TRBV19	TRBJ1-3	-	-	CASTPGGVLGGNTIYF	TGTGCCAGTACCCCAGGCGGGGTTTTGGGAGGAAACACCATATATTTT
TRBV6-1	TRBJ2-5	TRBD1	-	CASNLRGRDQTQYF	TGTGCCAGCAACCTCAGGGGGCGCGACCAGACCCAGTACTTC
TRBV3-1/TRBV3-2	TRBJ2-7	TRBD1	once	CASSYIQGASEQYF	TGTGCCAGCAGCTACATCCAGGGGGCGAGTGAGCAGTACTTC
TRBV19	TRBJ2-1	TRBD1	-	CASSIAGTAPYNEQFF	TGTGCCAGTAGTATAGCCGGGACAGCTCCTTACAATGAGCAGTTCTTC
TRBV10-3	TRBJ2-4	TRBD2	-	CAISDGSGGPLAKNIQYF	TGTGCCATCAGTGATGGAAGCGGGGGCCCACTAGCCAAAAACATTCAGTACTTC
TRBV19	TRBJ1-5	-	-	CASSILQGPSNQPQHF	TGTGCCAGTAGTATATTACAGGGTCCAAGCAATCAGCCCCAGCATTTT
TRBV25-1	TRBJ1-2	-	-	CASSERNGYGYTF	TGTGCCAGCAGTGAGAGAAACGGCTATGGCTACACCTTC
TRBV6-2/TRBV6-3	TRBJ2-5	TRBD2	-	CASSYTQMGGVRETQYF	TGTGCCAGCAGTTACACGCAGATGGGGGGGGTGCGAGAGACCCAGTACTTC
TRBV7-3	TRBJ2-2	TRBD2	-	CASSSGTGGPRELFF	TGTGCCAGCAGCTCTGGCACGGGGGGGCCTCGGGAGCTGTTTTTT
TRBV10-3	TRBJ1-5	-	-	CAISESAGQPQHF	TGTGCCATCAGTGAGTCTGCGGGTCAGCCCCAGCATTTT
TRBV19	TRBJ2-1	TRBD2	-	CASSSGGGFNEQFF	TGTGCCAGTAGTAGCGGGGGGGGTTTCAATGAGCAGTTCTTC
TRBV7-2	TRBJ2-2	-	-	CASSLIGQGLLNTGELFF	TGTGCCAGCAGCTTAATCGGCCAGGGATTACTCAACACCGGGGAGCTGTTTTTT
TRBV19	TRBJ1-2	-	-	CASSVQTGLNYGYTF	TGTGCCAGTAGTGTTCAGACAGGTCTAAACTATGGCTACACCTTC
TRBV2	TRBJ1-2	-	-	CASRVGAGYGYTF	TGTGCCAGCAGAGTTGGGGCAGGCTATGGCTACACCTTC
TRBV18	TRBJ1-6	-	-	CASSSRQVNSPLHF	TGTGCCAGCTCATCACGCCAGGTTAATTCACCCCTCCACTTT
TRBV29-1	TRBJ1-2	-	-	CSVETVSNYGYTF	TGCAGCGTTGAAACAGTTTCGAACTATGGCTACACCTTC
TRBV3-1/TRBV3-2	TRBJ2-3	TRBD2	-	CASSRLAWADTQYF	TGTGCCAGCAGCCGACTAGCCTGGGCAGATACGCAGTATTTT
TRBV6-6	TRBJ1-3	-	-	CASKRGADGNTIYF	TGTGCCAGCAAGCGGGGGGCTGATGGAAACACCATATATTTT
TRBV5-1	TRBJ2-5	-	-	CASSHSNPGETQYF	TGCGCCAGCAGTCATTCCAACCCCGGAGAGACCCAGTACTTC